This TCR beta chain was documented in a study of persistence of HIV-infected CD4 T cells. Lysates of CMV-infected fibroblasts at around 9.9 ug/mL stimulated these cells. Sorting selected CD4+ T cells upregulating both CD40 ligand and CD69. Inclusion required CMV-positive serology and CD4+ counts above 400 cells/uL. The immunoSEQ assay was version 4, run in survey mode. Sequencing used immunoSEQ multiplex PCR; TCRdb keeps in-frame clones, though not all of them. The sample shows 15,000 to 20,000 clones, less than 65% of them seen only once. The trim removed 9 bases at V and 5 bases at J, leaving 8 bases unmatched. This CDR3 comprises 14 residues. Germline-derived CDR1 and CDR2 are MNHEY and SVGAGI. In regard to this clone: Antigen unknown.

The specimen was CD4+ T cells sorted from PBMCs after roughly 19-hour stimulation, collected from a patient who received antiretroviral therapy. This TCR was recovered from an adult woman with HIV who was CMV-seropositive. The chain carries TRBV6-5 and TRBJ1-5, with 9 bases lining up with TRBD1. For the CDR3, the DNA is TGTGCCAGTTGGGGAGGACAGGGGCATCAGCCCCAGCATTTT. As protein: CASWGGQGHQPQHF.